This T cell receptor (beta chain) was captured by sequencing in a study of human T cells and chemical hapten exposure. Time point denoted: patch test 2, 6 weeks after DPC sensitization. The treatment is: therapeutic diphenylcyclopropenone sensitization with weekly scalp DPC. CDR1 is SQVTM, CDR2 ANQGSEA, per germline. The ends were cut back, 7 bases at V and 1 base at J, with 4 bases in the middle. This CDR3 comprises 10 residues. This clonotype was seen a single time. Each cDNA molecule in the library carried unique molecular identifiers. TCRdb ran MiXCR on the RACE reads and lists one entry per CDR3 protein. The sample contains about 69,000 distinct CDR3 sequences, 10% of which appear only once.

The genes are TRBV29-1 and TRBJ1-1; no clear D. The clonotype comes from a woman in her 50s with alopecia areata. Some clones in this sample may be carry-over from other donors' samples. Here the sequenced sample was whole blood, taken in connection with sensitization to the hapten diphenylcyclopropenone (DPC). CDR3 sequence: CSGRNTEAFF. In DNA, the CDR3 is TGCAGCGGCAGGAACACTGAAGCTTTCTTT.